Listed below are T cell receptor beta chains from one sample, sequenced in a study of OX40 agonist ivuxolimab in advanced cancers. Here immunoSEQ multiplex PCR was the method, and the copy in TCRdb shows in-frame clones only, minus some. This sample has tens of thousands of clones, with around nine tenths found just once. Here the sequenced sample was CD4+ or CD8+ T cells sorted from blood, taken in a trial of the OX40 agonist ivuxolimab. These receptors all come from an adult with an advanced solid tumor such as melanoma, head and neck, liver or kidney cancer. Both conserved end residues are part of each CDR3. A D gene is named only where the DNA matches it firmly. For some rows the clone size is stated as once, few or many, or as a class when expanded; others skip it.

size	D	V	J	CDR3	DNA
NA	TRBD2	TRBV5-1	TRBJ2-5	CASRASGGADGETQYF	TGCGCCAGCAGGGCTAGCGGGGGGGCCGACGGAGAGACCCAGTACTTC
few	NA	TRBV6-1	TRBJ2-2	CASRVARVTGELFF	TGTGCCAGCAGAGTTGCCAGGGTCACCGGGGAGCTGTTTTTT
NA	TRBD1	TRBV6-5	TRBJ1-1	CASSTRGRGTEAFF	TGTGCCAGCAGTACCAGGGGGCGAGGCACTGAAGCTTTCTTT
NA	NA	TRBV7-2	TRBJ1-2	CASSLSQGPYYGYTF	TGTGCCAGCAGCTTAAGTCAGGGGCCGTACTATGGCTACACCTTC
NA	NA	TRBV28	TRBJ2-2	CASSLWGLGAGPGELFF	TGTGCCAGCAGTTTATGGGGGCTCGGGGCGGGTCCCGGGGAGCTGTTTTTT
NA	TRBD1	TRBV19	TRBJ2-5	CASSIGGTGAQETQYF	TGTGCCAGTAGTATAGGGGGGACAGGGGCTCAAGAGACCCAGTACTTC
NA	NA	TRBV7-9	TRBJ1-5	CASSLLGDQPQHF	TGTGCCAGCAGCTTATTGGGGGATCAGCCCCAGCATTTT
NA	NA	TRBV6-6	TRBJ2-3	CASSLGTSTDTQYF	TGTGCCAGCAGTCTCGGGACTAGCACAGATACGCAGTATTTT
NA	NA	TRBV30	TRBJ1-2	CAWSVRWGLYGYTF	TGTGCCTGGAGTGTACGGTGGGGGCTGTATGGCTACACCTTC
NA	NA	TRBV25-1	TRBJ1-2	CASSEPLYGYTF	TGTGCCAGCAGTGAGCCCCTCTATGGCTACACCTTC
NA	NA	TRBV11-3	TRBJ2-7	CASSGGASSYEQYF	TGTGCCAGCAGCGGGGGCGCCAGCTCCTACGAGCAGTACTTC
NA	NA	TRBV5-1	TRBJ2-7	CASRSPPSYEQYF	TGCGCCAGCAGGTCCCCACCCTCATACGAGCAGTACTTC
NA	NA	TRBV18	TRBJ1-2	CASSRQANYGYTF	TGTGCCAGCTCCAGACAGGCTAACTATGGCTACACCTTC
NA	NA	TRBV6-5	TRBJ1-2	CASSDQGYYGYTF	TGTGCCAGCAGTGATCAGGGATACTATGGCTACACCTTC
NA	NA	TRBV7-9	TRBJ2-5	CASSFQQETQYF	TGTGCCAGCAGCTTTCAACAAGAGACCCAGTACTTC
NA	NA	TRBV7-2	TRBJ1-1	CASSLPTGTEAFF	TGTGCCAGCAGCCTTCCGACAGGCACTGAAGCTTTCTTT
NA	TRBD2	TRBV27	TRBJ2-1	CASSSNRALGLAGGPWNEQFF	TGTGCCAGCAGTTCTAACAGGGCCCTGGGACTAGCGGGAGGGCCCTGGAATGAGCAGTTCTTC
NA	NA	TRBV2	TRBJ2-1	CASRSVLRNEQFF	TGTGCCAGCAGGAGTGTCCTTAGGAATGAGCAGTTCTTC
few	NA	TRBV11-2	TRBJ2-7	CASSLDRRAYYEQYF	TGTGCCAGCAGCTTAGATCGGCGGGCGTACTACGAGCAGTACTTC
NA	NA	TRBV9	TRBJ2-3	CASRRTGLSTDTQYF	TGTGCCAGCAGACGAACGGGACTTAGCACAGATACGCAGTATTTT
NA	NA	TRBV11-3	TRBJ1-1	CASSTTGNTEAFF	TGTGCCAGCAGCACAACAGGGAACACTGAAGCTTTCTTT
NA	NA	TRBV28	TRBJ1-2	CASSLFIRDYGYTF	TGTGCCAGCAGTTTATTTATTCGAGACTATGGCTACACCTTC
NA	NA	TRBV5-4	TRBJ2-5	CASSFARAIQETQYF	TGTGCCAGCAGCTTCGCACGGGCTATACAAGAGACCCAGTACTTC
NA	NA	TRBV11-3	TRBJ2-7	CASSLGSGWVYAEQYF	TGTGCCAGCAGCTTAGGTTCAGGGTGGGTTTACGCCGAGCAGTACTTC
NA	NA	TRBV7-2	TRBJ2-3	CASSYLVVRDTQYF	TGTGCCAGCAGCTACTTGGTTGTCAGGGATACGCAGTATTTT
NA	NA	TRBV6-6	TRBJ1-2	CASSYPPTLLAIGYTF	TGTGCCAGCAGTTACCCGCCAACGCTGTTAGCTATTGGCTACACCTTC
NA	NA	TRBV6-5	TRBJ2-3	CASSTGAVDTQYF	TGTGCCAGCAGTACGGGGGCGGTGGATACGCAGTATTTT
once	TRBD1	TRBV19	TRBJ1-5	CASSTTGGGQPQHF	TGTGCCAGTAGTACTACAGGGGGGGGGCAGCCCCAGCATTTT
NA	NA	TRBV28	TRBJ1-5	CASSLPRTLTFNQPQHF	TGTGCCAGCAGTTTGCCCCGGACTCTAACGTTTAATCAGCCCCAGCATTTT
NA	NA	TRBV7-9	TRBJ1-3	CASSPRSGNTIYF	TGTGCCAGCAGCCCACGCTCTGGAAACACCATATATTTT
NA	NA	TRBV28	TRBJ1-6	CASRVLIMNSPLHF	TGTGCCAGCAGAGTTCTGATAATGAATTCACCCCTCCACTTT
once	NA	TRBV11-3	TRBJ2-5	CASSFGSGETQYF	NA
NA	TRBD1	TRBV30	TRBJ1-1	CACRKRTIFTGTGKEGEAFF	TGTGCCTGCCGAAAACGAACTATCTTTACCGGGACAGGGAAGGAGGGTGAAGCTTTCTTT
NA	NA	TRBV19	TRBJ1-5	CASSWQGGQPQHF	TGTGCCAGTAGTTGGCAGGGCGGTCAGCCCCAGCATTTT
NA	NA	TRBV6-6	TRBJ2-7	CASSDSSREQYF	TGTGCCAGCAGTGATTCTAGCCGCGAGCAGTACTTC
NA	TRBD2	TRBV29-1	TRBJ2-7	CSVDSGSSPYEQYF	TGCAGCGTTGATAGCGGGAGCTCCCCCTACGAGCAGTACTTC
NA	NA	TRBV2	TRBJ1-4	CASSERRRSLNEKLFF	TGTGCCAGCAGTGAACGACGCCGTTCTCTTAATGAAAAACTGTTTTTT
once	NA	TRBV7-9	TRBJ1-3	CASSLGGRNTIYF	TGTGCCAGCAGCTTGGGGGGGAGGAACACCATATATTTT
NA	NA	TRBV6-5	TRBJ2-2	CASSLIQGNTGELFF	TGTGCCAGCAGTTTAATACAGGGTAACACCGGGGAGCTGTTTTTT
NA	TRBD2	TRBV4-2	TRBJ2-5	CASSHGGRETQYF	TGTGCCAGCAGCCATGGCGGGAGGGAGACCCAGTACTTC
NA	NA	TRBV7-2	TRBJ1-1	CASSSSMNTEAFF	TGTGCCAGCAGCTCGAGCATGAACACTGAAGCTTTCTTT
once	NA	TRBV19	TRBJ1-3	CASSTGHSGNTIYF	TGTGCCAGTAGTACGGGGCACTCTGGAAACACCATATATTTT
NA	NA	TRBV18	TRBJ2-5	CASSPLITGETQYF	TGTGCCAGCTCACCGCTAATAACGGGGGAGACCCAGTACTTC
NA	NA	TRBV9	TRBJ2-7	CASSGRPETFYEQYF	TGTGCCAGCAGCGGGAGGCCCGAAACCTTCTACGAGCAGTACTTC